This T cell receptor beta chain was identified during a study of blood T cell repertoires in COVID-19. Data came from immunoSEQ multiplex PCR; TCRdb stores just in-frame clones and leaves some out. The table includes approximately 270,000 clones, roughly 85% detected once. Participants were aged roughly 18 to 89 years from about two dozen US areas. Looked up from germline, CDR1 is SGHRS and CDR2 is YFSETQ. The V segment lost 3 bases and the J segment 3 bases; nucleotides outside the gene matches: 5. The CDR3 has 15 residues. The sequence derives from a woman aged 45-65 years who had recovered from COVID-19. The rearrangement links TRBV5-1 to TRBJ2-1; 8 bases align to TRBD2. The sequenced sample was PBMCs or T cells enriched from blood (not recorded which). Written as DNA, the CDR3 is TGCGCCAGCAGCTCACTAGCGGAGATCTACAATGAGCAGTTCTTC. Protein sequence: CASSSLAEIYNEQFF.